The present T cell receptor (beta chain) was sequenced within a study of blood T cells in healthy people across ages. Findings and limits, study-wide: A roughly linear age-dependent decrease characterized TCR beta diversity per million T cells.

The amount of total RNA extracted per sample was at least 6 micrograms. A second roughly 7 to 12 cycle PCR used barcoded and J-beta primers. TCRdb independently ran MiXCR on the 5' RACE reads; one entry per CDR3 protein. The table lists around 900,000 distinct CDR3 sequences, roughly 51% of them singletons. CDR1 is DFQATT, CDR2 SNEGSKA, per germline (reference sequence). V lost 2 bases and J lost 4; bases outside the gene matches: 8. The CDR3 runs 15 residues. This clonotype appeared a few times. Its specificity is unknown. Sequencing was carried out using blood. The TCR was taken from a woman aged 60-75 years in good health. The chain employs TRBV20-1 and TRBJ2-7, with 10 bases aligning to TRBD2. Here the CDR3 reads CSARRVAGGQYEQYF. DNA of the CDR3: TGCAGTGCTAGAAGAGTAGCGGGAGGTCAATACGAGCAGTACTTC.